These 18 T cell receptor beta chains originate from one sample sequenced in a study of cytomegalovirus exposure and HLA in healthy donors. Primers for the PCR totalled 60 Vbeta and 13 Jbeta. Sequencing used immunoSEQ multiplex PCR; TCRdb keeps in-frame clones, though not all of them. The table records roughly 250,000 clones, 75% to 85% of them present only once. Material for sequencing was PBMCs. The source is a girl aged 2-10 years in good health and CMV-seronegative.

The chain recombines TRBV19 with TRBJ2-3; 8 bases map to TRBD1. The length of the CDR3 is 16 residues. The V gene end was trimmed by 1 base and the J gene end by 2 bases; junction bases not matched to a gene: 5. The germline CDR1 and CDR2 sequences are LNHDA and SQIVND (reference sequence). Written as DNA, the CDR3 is TGTGCCAGTAGTATAGGTGCAGGGGGCCACACAGATACGCAGTATTTT. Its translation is CASSIGAGGHTDTQYF. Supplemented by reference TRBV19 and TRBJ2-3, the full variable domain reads DGGITQSPKYLFRKEGQNVTLSCEQNLNHDAMYWYRQDPGQGLRLIYYSQIVNDFQKGDIAEGYSVSREKKESFPLTVTSAQKNPTAFYLCASSIGAGGHTDTQYFGPGTRLTVL.

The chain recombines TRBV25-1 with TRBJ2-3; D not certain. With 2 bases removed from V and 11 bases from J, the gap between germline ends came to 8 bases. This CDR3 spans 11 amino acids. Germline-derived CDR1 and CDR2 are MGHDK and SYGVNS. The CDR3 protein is CASSEIAEQYF. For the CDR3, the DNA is TGTGCCAGCAGTGAAATAGCCGAGCAGTATTTT.

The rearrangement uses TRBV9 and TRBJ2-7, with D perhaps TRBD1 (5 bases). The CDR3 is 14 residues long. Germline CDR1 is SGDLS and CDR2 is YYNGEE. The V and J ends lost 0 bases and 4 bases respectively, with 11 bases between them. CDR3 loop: CASSVDWGSYEQYF. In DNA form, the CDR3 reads TGTGCCAGCAGCGTAGATTGGGGCAGTTACGAGCAGTACTTC.

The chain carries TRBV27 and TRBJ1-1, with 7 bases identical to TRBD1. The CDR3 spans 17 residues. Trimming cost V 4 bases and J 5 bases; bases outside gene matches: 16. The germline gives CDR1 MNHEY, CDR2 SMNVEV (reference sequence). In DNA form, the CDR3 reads TGTGCCAGCAGTTATCCCCCCAATTACTACAGGGGTACTGAAGCTTTCTTT. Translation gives CASSYPPNYYRGTEAFF.

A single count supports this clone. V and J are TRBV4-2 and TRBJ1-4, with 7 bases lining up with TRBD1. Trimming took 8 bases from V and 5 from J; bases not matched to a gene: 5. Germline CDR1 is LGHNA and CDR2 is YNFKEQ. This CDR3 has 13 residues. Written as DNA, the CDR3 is TGTGCCAGCCGACAGGGACCAAATGAAAAACTGTTTTTT. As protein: CASRQGPNEKLFF.

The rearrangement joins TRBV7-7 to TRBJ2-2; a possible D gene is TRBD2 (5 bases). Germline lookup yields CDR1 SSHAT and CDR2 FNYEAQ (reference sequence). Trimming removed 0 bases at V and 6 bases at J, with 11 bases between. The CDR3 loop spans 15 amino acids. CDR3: CASSLALLGAGELFF. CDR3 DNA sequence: TGTGCCAGCAGCTTAGCCCTTTTGGGAGCCGGGGAGCTGTTTTTT. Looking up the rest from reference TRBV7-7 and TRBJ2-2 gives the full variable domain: GAGVSQSPRYKVTKRGQDVTLRCDPISSHATLYWYQQALGQGPEFLTYFNYEAQPDKSGLPSDRFSAERPEGSISTLTIQRTEQRDSAMYRCASSLALLGAGELFFGEGSRLTVL.

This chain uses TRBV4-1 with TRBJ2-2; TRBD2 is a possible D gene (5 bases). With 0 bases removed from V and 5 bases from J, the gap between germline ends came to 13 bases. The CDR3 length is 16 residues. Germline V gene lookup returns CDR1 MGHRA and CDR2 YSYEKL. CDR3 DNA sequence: TGCGCCAGCAGCCAAGATGGCGGGTCAGGTACCGGGGAGCTGTTTTTT. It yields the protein CASSQDGGSGTGELFF.

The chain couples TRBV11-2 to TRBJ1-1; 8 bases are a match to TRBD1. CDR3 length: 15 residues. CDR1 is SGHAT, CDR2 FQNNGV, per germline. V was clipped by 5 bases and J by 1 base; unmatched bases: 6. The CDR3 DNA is TGTGCCAGCAGCACCCGACAGGGGACGAACACTGAAGCTTTCTTT. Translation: CASSTRQGTNTEAFF.

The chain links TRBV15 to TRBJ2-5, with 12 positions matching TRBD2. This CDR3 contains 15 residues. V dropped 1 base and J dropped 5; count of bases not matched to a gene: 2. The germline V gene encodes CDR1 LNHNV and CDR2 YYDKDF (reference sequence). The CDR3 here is CATSRASGGAETQYF. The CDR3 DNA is TGTGCCACCAGCAGAGCTAGCGGGGGGGCGGAGACCCAGTACTTC.

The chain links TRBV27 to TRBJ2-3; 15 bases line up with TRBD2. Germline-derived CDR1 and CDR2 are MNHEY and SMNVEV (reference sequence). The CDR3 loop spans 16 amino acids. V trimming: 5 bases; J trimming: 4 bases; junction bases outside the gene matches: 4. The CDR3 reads CASSPGLAGGADTQYF. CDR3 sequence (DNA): TGTGCCAGCAGTCCAGGACTAGCGGGAGGGGCAGATACGCAGTATTTT.

CDR3 nucleotide sequence: TGTGCCAGCAGCTTGGCCCGGGGGGGGATCCTCAATGAGCAGTTCTTC. Its protein product is CASSLARGGILNEQFF. The chain has TRBV5-4 and TRBJ2-1, with TRBD2 matching over 8 bases. The CDR3 is 16 amino acids. Germline loops: CDR1 SGHNT, CDR2 YYREEE (reference sequence). Trimming cost V 0 bases and J 6 bases; bases outside gene matches: 8.

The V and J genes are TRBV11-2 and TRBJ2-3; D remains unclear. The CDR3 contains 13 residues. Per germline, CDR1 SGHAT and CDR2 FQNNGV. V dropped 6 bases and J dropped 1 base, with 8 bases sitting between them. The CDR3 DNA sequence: TGTGCCAGCAGGACTTGGGGCACAGATACGCAGTATTTT. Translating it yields CASRTWGTDTQYF.

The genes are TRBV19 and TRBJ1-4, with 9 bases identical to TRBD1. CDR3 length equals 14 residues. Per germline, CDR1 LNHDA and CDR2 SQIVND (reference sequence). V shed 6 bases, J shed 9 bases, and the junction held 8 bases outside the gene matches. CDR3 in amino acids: CASSLRDRAQKLFF. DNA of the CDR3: TGTGCCAGTAGCCTCCGGGACAGGGCCCAAAAACTGTTTTTT.

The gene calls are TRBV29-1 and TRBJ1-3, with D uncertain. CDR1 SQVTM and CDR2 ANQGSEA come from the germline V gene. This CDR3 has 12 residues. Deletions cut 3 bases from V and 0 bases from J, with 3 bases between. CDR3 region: CSVESSGNTIYF. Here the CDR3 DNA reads TGCAGCGTTGAGAGCTCTGGAAACACCATATATTTT.

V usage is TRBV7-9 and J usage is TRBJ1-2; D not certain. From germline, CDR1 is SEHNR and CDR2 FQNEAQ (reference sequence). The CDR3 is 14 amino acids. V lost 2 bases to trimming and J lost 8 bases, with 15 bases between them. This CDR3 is CASSLNGPSSGYTF. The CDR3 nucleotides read TGTGCCAGCAGCTTAAATGGCCCCTCGTCCGGCTACACCTTC.

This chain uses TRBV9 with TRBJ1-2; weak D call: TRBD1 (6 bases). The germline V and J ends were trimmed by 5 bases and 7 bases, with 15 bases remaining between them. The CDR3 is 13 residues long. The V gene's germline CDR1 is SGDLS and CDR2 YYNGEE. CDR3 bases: TGTGCCAGCAGTGGAAACGGACAGTTTGGCTACACCTTC. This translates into CASSGNGQFGYTF.

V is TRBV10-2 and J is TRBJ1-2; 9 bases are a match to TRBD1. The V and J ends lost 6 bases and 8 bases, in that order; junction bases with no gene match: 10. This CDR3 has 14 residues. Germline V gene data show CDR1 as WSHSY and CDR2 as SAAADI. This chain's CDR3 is CASRGRTGGEGYTF. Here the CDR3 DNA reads TGCGCCAGCAGGGGGCGAACAGGGGGCGAAGGCTACACCTTC.

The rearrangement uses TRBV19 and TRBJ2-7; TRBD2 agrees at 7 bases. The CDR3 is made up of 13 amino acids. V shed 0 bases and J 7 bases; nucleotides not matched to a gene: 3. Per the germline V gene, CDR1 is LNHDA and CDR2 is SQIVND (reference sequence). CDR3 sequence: CASSIDRGEEQYF. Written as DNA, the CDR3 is TGTGCCAGTAGTATAGATCGGGGGGAAGAGCAGTACTTC.